The next 23 T cell receptor beta chains were all read from a single sample in a study of CD8+CD57+ T cells in acquired aplastic anemia. Genomic DNA, the template, was used for profiling of the TCR beta VDJ and CDR3. TCRdb re-analysed the reads in MiXCR, keeping a single row per CDR3 protein. In the table there are about 180,000 distinct CDR3 sequences, nearly 65% of which are singletons. Flow cytometry had shown expanded CD8+CD57+ cells in the patients chosen for sequencing. The sequenced sample was sorted CD4+, CD8+, or CD8+CD57+ T cells (not recorded which) from PBMCs. The origin of the receptors is a human donor with aplastic anemia.

The chain recombines TRBV2 with TRBJ2-5, with 9 bases fitting TRBD2. The germline gives CDR1 SNHLY, CDR2 FYNNEI. This CDR3 is 14 amino acids long. The trim removed 6 bases at V and 5 bases at J, leaving 7 bases unmatched. CDR3 coding DNA: TGTGCCAGCAGCGCAGTTAGCGGGAGTGAGACCCAGTACTTC. The encoded protein is CASSAVSGSETQYF.

This chain connects TRBV24-1 to TRBJ2-1, with D possibly matching TRBD2 (7 bases). CDR1 is KGHDR, CDR2 SFDVKD, per germline. The CDR3 runs 16 residues. Trimming left V 7 bases short and J 3 bases short, with 18 bases between. The DNA of the CDR3 is TGTGCCACCAGGGGGGGCGGCGGGGGTTACTACAATGAGCAGTTCTTC. Protein: CATRGGGGGYYNEQFF.

Ten or more counts support this clonotype. The V and J genes are TRBV7-9 and TRBJ1-1, with a tentative D call TRBD1 (5 bases). This CDR3 is built from 16 residues. The V end was cut by 0 bases, the J end by 4 bases, with 15 bases between. CDR1 is SEHNR, CDR2 FQNEAQ, per germline (reference sequence). This chain's CDR3 is CASSLAPFRVRTEAFF. CDR3 coding DNA: TGTGCCAGCAGCTTAGCGCCTTTCAGGGTTCGCACTGAAGCTTTCTTT.

At least ten counts were recorded for this clonotype. The chain employs TRBV10-3 and TRBJ2-7; D ambiguous. V lost 3 bases and J lost 0, with 9 bases in between. Germline V gene lookup returns CDR1 ENHRY and CDR2 SYGVKD. The CDR3 runs 14 residues. CDR3 amino acids: CAISEVGSSYEQYF. The CDR3 bases are TGTGCCATCAGTGAAGTAGGCTCCTCCTACGAGCAGTACTTC.

The genes are TRBV15 and TRBJ2-7, with TRBD2 matching 9 bases. The CDR3 runs 14 residues. CDR1 is LNHNV, CDR2 YYDKDF, per germline (reference sequence). The J segment lost 2 bases and the V segment lost 8 bases, leaving 7 bases of the junction unmatched. CDR3 sequence reads: CATQGGGGAYEQYF. The CDR3 nucleotides are TGTGCCACCCAGGGTGGCGGGGGGGCCTACGAGCAGTACTTC.

The gene calls are TRBV20-1 and TRBJ2-3, with 8 bases that match TRBD2. Trimming at V came to 3 bases and at J to 1 base, leaving 6 bases not matched to a gene. The length of the CDR3 is 15 residues. CDR1 is DFQATT, CDR2 SNEGSKA, per germline (reference sequence). This CDR3 reads CSARGLGSGTDTQYF. CDR3 DNA: TGCAGTGCTAGGGGACTAGGATCAGGCACAGATACGCAGTATTTT.

The rearrangement joins TRBV15 to TRBJ2-7; no firm D call. The V gene lost 3 bases and the J gene lost 0 bases, with 9 bases spanning the gap. The CDR3 has 14 residues. Looked up from germline, CDR1 is LNHNV and CDR2 is YYDKDF (reference sequence). The CDR3 bases are TGTGCCACCAGCAGTTTAGGGCGCTCCTACGAGCAGTACTTC. This codes for CATSSLGRSYEQYF.

This chain uses TRBV18 with TRBJ2-1; D could derive from TRBD1 or TRBD2 (6 bases each). The CDR3 is 17 amino acids. Germline CDR1 KGHSH, CDR2 LQKENI. Trimming left V 3 bases short and J 4 bases short, with 19 bases between. The CDR3, as DNA: TGTGCCAGCTCACCGGCTTTAGACGGGGGCCTTTACAATGAGCAGTTCTTC. Translating gives CASSPALDGGLYNEQFF.

The chain combines TRBV7-6 with TRBJ2-1, with TRBD2 identical over 8 bases. The CDR3 totals 13 residues. Germline CDR1 and CDR2: SGHVS and FNYEAQ. Trimming took 5 bases from V and 10 from J; bases not matched to a gene: 7. The DNA of the CDR3 is TGTGCCAGCAGCCATGGACTAGCAGAAGAGCAGTTCTTC. Translated, it gives CASSHGLAEEQFF.

The J gene is TRBJ2-2, the V gene TRBV5-1, with TRBD1 matching over 10 bases. Germline V gene lookup returns CDR1 SGHRS and CDR2 YFSETQ. The CDR3 totals 17 residues. The ends lost 0 bases at V and 0 bases at J; junction bases unmatched: 2. For the CDR3, the DNA is TGCGCCAGCAGCTTGGTAGGACAGGGGGCGAACACCGGGGAGCTGTTTTTT. This sequence encodes CASSLVGQGANTGELFF.

This clonotype was seen just once. The chain uses TRBV29-1 and TRBJ2-1, with 10 bases lining up with TRBD1. The ends lost 6 bases at V and 7 bases at J; junction bases unmatched: 9. From germline, CDR1 is SQVTM and CDR2 ANQGSEA. There are 14 residues in the CDR3. The CDR3 is CSVERDRGINEQFF. The CDR3 DNA follows: TGCAGCGTGGAGCGGGACAGGGGAATAAATGAGCAGTTCTTC.

This clonotype was detected only a few times. The chain couples TRBV6-1 to TRBJ1-3; D is unclear. The CDR3 is 16 amino acids. CDR1 is MNHNS, CDR2 SASEGT, per germline. Trimming cost V 7 bases and J 2 bases, with 18 bases left between them. The DNA of the CDR3 is TGTGCCAGCACCTCTGGTTGGCGGGGAACTGGAAACACCATATATTTT. Its translation is CASTSGWRGTGNTIYF.

V usage is TRBV10-1 and J usage is TRBJ1-3; D call uncertain. CDR3 length equals 15 residues. V was trimmed by 3 bases and J by 0 bases, leaving 9 bases between them. In germline, CDR1 is WNHNN, CDR2 SYGVQD (reference sequence). The CDR3 DNA sequence: TGCGCCAGCAGTGATCTTGGGCTCTCTGGAAACACCATATATTTT. It encodes CASSDLGLSGNTIYF.

The chain employs TRBV10-3 and TRBJ2-5, with 7 bases lining up with TRBD2. Germline V gene lookup returns CDR1 ENHRY and CDR2 SYGVKD. Trimming took 7 bases from V and 5 from J; bases not matched to a gene: 4. CDR3 length: 12 residues. CDR3 DNA: TGTGCCATCAAGCGGGGCGGCGAGACCCAGTACTTC. Translating it yields CAIKRGGETQYF.

The chain carries TRBV5-1 and TRBJ2-4, with 7 nucleotides matching TRBD2. The CDR3 loop spans 16 amino acids. The germline CDR1 and CDR2 sequences are SGHRS and YFSETQ. The trim removed 0 bases at V and 0 bases at J, leaving 3 bases unmatched. CDR3 in amino acids: CASSLAGGLAKNIQYF. In DNA form, the CDR3 reads TGCGCCAGCAGCTTGGCGGGGGGTCTAGCCAAAAACATTCAGTACTTC.

The V gene is TRBV11-2, the J gene TRBJ1-1; D gene ambiguous. This CDR3 contains 13 residues. Germline V lookup: CDR1 SGHAT, CDR2 FQNNGV. Trimming shortened V by 3 bases and J by 4 bases, and 9 bases separated the two germline ends. For the CDR3, the DNA is TGTGCCAGCAGCTTTCCGGACGGCACTGAAGCTTTCTTT. Encoded protein: CASSFPDGTEAFF.

There are many counts of this clonotype. This chain joins TRBV19 and TRBJ2-7, with D maybe TRBD2 (6 bases). This CDR3 is built from 12 residues. The V end lost 5 bases, the J end lost 3 bases, and 8 bases lay between the germline ends. Germline values: CDR1 LNHDA, CDR2 SQIVND (reference sequence). CDR3 loop: CASSVGGYEQYF. For the CDR3, the DNA is TGTGCCAGTAGTGTCGGGGGCTACGAGCAGTACTTC.

Worth noting for this clonotype: Sequence at one end of the junction differs from germline and may be a read error. The chain couples TRBV20-1 to TRBJ1-2; unclear D gene. The CDR3 runs to 12 residues. From germline, CDR1 is DFQATT and CDR2 SNEGSKA (reference sequence). The CDR3 DNA follows: TGCAGTGCTAGAGACTTTGACGGCCTCCATTCCTTC. The encoded protein is CSARDFDGLHSF.

This clonotype was counted only a few times. V usage is TRBV5-6 and J usage is TRBJ2-1, with 8 bases lining up with TRBD1. Germline V CDR1 and CDR2: SGHDT, YYEEEE. The CDR3 totals 15 residues. The J segment lost 2 bases and the V segment lost 2 bases, leaving 3 bases of the junction unmatched. As DNA, the CDR3 is TGTGCCAGCAGCTTCGACAGGGGTCCCTACAATGAGCAGTTCTTC. This gives the protein CASSFDRGPYNEQFF.

Worth noting for this clonotype: At one end, the junction sequence differs from germline, possibly due to a read error. The chain combines TRBV20-1 with TRBJ2-3; 13 bases map to TRBD2. Germline V lookup: CDR1 DFQATT, CDR2 SNEGSKA (reference sequence). The CDR3 has 14 residues. In DNA, the CDR3 is TGCAGTGCTAACGGACTAGCGGGAGCAGGTACGCGGTATTTT. The encoded protein is CSANGLAGAGTRYF.

This clonotype was counted a single time. The chain combines TRBV4-3 with TRBJ1-2, with D unresolved. This CDR3 spans 15 amino acids. Germline CDR1 reads LGHNA; CDR2 reads YSLEER. Trimming removed 1 base at V and 4 bases at J, with 13 bases between. This CDR3 is CASSQGGGPFYGYTF. The CDR3 DNA sequence: TGCGCCAGCAGCCAAGGCGGCGGACCCTTCTATGGCTACACCTTC.

This clonotype has a handful of counts. The chain carries TRBV29-1 and TRBJ2-7, with D maybe TRBD2 (5 bases). The CDR3 has 13 residues. Trimming removed 5 bases at V and 0 bases at J, with 11 bases between. Germline V CDR1 and CDR2: SQVTM, ANQGSEA. DNA of the CDR3: TGCAGCGTTCGTTCTGGGAGCTCCTACGAGCAGTACTTC. Its protein product is CSVRSGSSYEQYF.

The rearrangement uses TRBV13 and TRBJ2-3; perhaps TRBD2 as D (7 bases). The CDR3 spans 17 residues. Germline V CDR1 and CDR2: PRHDT, FYEKMQ (reference sequence). Trimming cost V 7 bases and J 5 bases, with 25 bases left between them. CDR3 sequence: CASNPSGGGGFGDTQYF. The CDR3 nucleotides read TGTGCCAGCAACCCCTCGGGGGGAGGGGGGTTTGGAGATACGCAGTATTTT.